This TCR beta chain was recovered during a study of blood T cell repertoires in COVID-19 (TCRdb year 2020). Notes on the research overall: Samples covering the acute and convalescent phases of COVID-19 were provided by collaborators in the United States, Italy and Spain. The prospective study material was composed of cDNA or gDNA derived from T cells, B-cell-depleted T cells, or PBMCs. The samples were drawn from the first 160 participants of the ongoing ImmuneRACE study and from 950 to 1,500 subjects provided by 6 global collaborators. Sample metadata almost always included a de-identified subject ID, COVID-19 status, age in years and sex. Deeply sampled blood TCRbeta repertoires from subjects exposed to, actively infected with, or recovered from COVID-19 were included in the dataset. Where HLA class I and class II types were available, the types were taken from metadata supplied by the sample provider, not from assay-based typing. The repertoires were made available in a free public database intended to serve as a resource for research on the immune response to SARS-CoV-2. What the work shows at the level of the full study, not this receptor alone: How much clinical and demographic metadata was included differed by source and by participant, and the metadata was provided uncurated.

The immunoSEQ Assay, a bias-controlled multiplex PCR, was used to amplify TCRbeta CDR3 regions from genomic DNA. The study's own analysis went as follows. Nucleated cell counts per sample were estimated from amplification of reference gene primers within the assay. To quantify the absolute abundance of each unique TCRbeta CDR3 rearrangement, sequence reads were collapsed and filtered. For each sample, productive Simpson clonality was calculated as the square root of Simpson's diversity index across productive rearrangements. The clones in this table, taken by TCRdb from immuneACCESS, are in-frame only. Not every clone is retained; where verified, under half of the shortfall comes from an unresolved V gene, and the cause of the rest is unknown. V and J calls and clone size are as listed in that table; D and trimming were resolved from the DNA. Within this sample are about 230,000 clones, with around 83% of them counted one time only. The ten largest clones capture around 0.98% of the sample.

Each collaborating institution followed its own protocols to collect whole blood in K2EDTA tubes. For TCRbeta analysis, collaborator samples were shipped as frozen whole blood, as isolated PBMCs, or as DNA extracted from either sample type. Comment on this clone: Its antigen is unknown. The sample holds no much larger clone one base away, and base qualities are not on file.

CDR1 and CDR2 are read off the germline V gene as MNHNS and SASEGT. V is cut back by 4 bases and J by 7 bases, with 14 bases in the junction unmatched. The CDR3 covers 17 residues, taking in both the cysteine and the phenylalanine. Of the read, only the CDR3 DNA is kept; its 51 bases are in frame from base 1. Sequenced material: peripheral blood. This receptor chain uses TRBV6-1 and TRBJ1-5, and 9 junction bases match TRBD1. The receptor was isolated from a man aged 35 to 55 with acute or convalescent COVID-19. The nucleotide sequence reads as follows: TGTGCCAGCAGTGCGGTGGACAGGGGCGTTATGGGCCAGCCCCAGCATTTT. Translated, this gives CASSAVDRGVMGQPQHF.